Following are 30 T cell receptor beta chains from one sample sequenced in a study of blood T cell repertoires in COVID-19. The table came from immunoSEQ multiplex PCR; TCRdb's copy has only in-frame clones and leaves some out. The sample records hundreds of thousands of clones, around 84% being singletons. Sample: PBMCs or T cells enriched from blood (not recorded which). The receptors shown here come from a middle-aged man who had been exposed to COVID-19.

The gene calls are TRBV6-6 and TRBJ2-2, with 9 bases identical to TRBD2. With 11 bases clipped from V and 3 bases from J, the junction kept 10 bases outside the gene matches. The CDR3 loop spans 15 amino acids. Germline CDR1 is MNHNY and CDR2 is SVGAGI (reference sequence). In DNA form, the CDR3 reads TGTGCCCGCTTGGGGGGCGGGAGGGACACCGGGGAGCTGTTTTTT. As protein: CARLGGGRDTGELFF.

The rearrangement links TRBV2 to TRBJ2-3; 7 bases match TRBD2. Germline values: CDR1 SNHLY, CDR2 FYNNEI. J was trimmed by 2 bases and V by 9 bases; bases with no gene match: 5. The length of the CDR3 is 13 residues. The CDR3 DNA follows: TGTGCCAGACCTAGCGGAAACACAGATACGCAGTATTTT. The encoded protein is CARPSGNTDTQYF. Drawing the rest from reference TRBV2 and TRBJ2-3, the complete variable domain is EPEVTQTPSHQVTQMGQEVILRCVPISNHLYFYWYRQILGQKVEFLVSFYNNEISEKSEIFDDQFSVERPDGSNFTLKIRSTKLEDSAMYFCARPSGNTDTQYFGPGTRLTVL.

V gene TRBV4-2 combines with J gene TRBJ2-1; 11 positions match TRBD2. Germline V gene data show CDR1 as LGHNA and CDR2 as YNFKEQ. V trimming: 6 bases; J trimming: 5 bases; junction bases outside the gene matches: 3. There are 14 residues in the CDR3. The chain's CDR3 is CASRPLAGDNEQFF. Here the CDR3 DNA reads TGTGCCAGCAGACCACTAGCGGGAGACAATGAGCAGTTCTTC.

V is TRBV12-5 and J is TRBJ2-2; TRBD1 matches at 8 bases. The J segment lost 5 bases and the V segment lost 5 bases, leaving 7 bases of the junction unmatched. The CDR3 covers 15 residues. The germline V gene has CDR1 LGHNT and CDR2 FRNRAP. CDR3: CASGSGQGGTGELFF. As DNA, the CDR3 is TGTGCTAGTGGTAGTGGACAGGGTGGTACCGGGGAGCTGTTTTTT.

This chain connects TRBV27 to TRBJ2-3, with a tentative D call TRBD1 (6 bases). Germline CDR1 MNHEY, CDR2 SMNVEV (reference sequence). The CDR3 spans 13 residues. The V and J ends lost 5 bases and 10 bases respectively, with 16 bases between them. The CDR3: CASSGPRGWSQYF. CDR3 sequence (DNA): TGTGCCAGCAGTGGCCCCAGGGGATGGTCGCAGTATTTT.

The sample holds one count of this clone. The chain links TRBV5-5 to TRBJ2-3, with D possibly being TRBD2 (6 bases). The CDR3 is 14 residues long. Germline-derived CDR1 and CDR2 are SGHKS and YYEKEE (reference sequence). The V and J ends lost 2 bases and 2 bases respectively, with 9 bases between them. This CDR3 is CASSFAGSTDTQYF. The CDR3 nucleotides are TGTGCCAGCAGCTTTGCGGGGTCCACAGATACGCAGTATTTT. Together with reference TRBV5-5 and TRBJ2-3, the CDR3 gives the full variable domain: DAGVTQSPTHLIKTRGQQVTLRCSPISGHKSVSWYQQVLGQGPQFIFQYYEKEERGRGNFPDRFSARQFPNYSSELNVNALLLGDSALYLCASSFAGSTDTQYFGPGTRLTVL.

The chain uses TRBV11-3 and TRBJ1-1; a weak D match, TRBD1 (6 bases). V lost 1 base and J lost 4, with 7 bases in between. In germline, CDR1 is SGHNT, CDR2 YENEEA. The CDR3 has 13 amino acids. The CDR3 loop reads CASSLAGATEAFF. The CDR3 DNA is TGTGCCAGCAGCTTAGCAGGGGCCACTGAAGCTTTCTTT. The full variable domain, in which reference TRBV11-3 and TRBJ1-1 provide the parts outside the CDR3, is EAGVVQSPRYKIIEKKQPVAFWCNPISGHNTLYWYLQNLGQGPELLIRYENEEAVDDSQLPKDRFSAERLKGVDSTLKIQPAELGDSAVYLCASSLAGATEAFFGQGTRLTVV.

The chain employs TRBV11-2 and TRBJ2-2; 7 bases are a match to TRBD1. Losses at the gene ends were 2 bases for V and 6 bases for J; bases not matched to a gene: 6. Germline CDR1 reads SGHAT; CDR2 reads FQNNGV. CDR3 length equals 15 residues. Here the CDR3 reads CASSLTTGSSGELFF. CDR3 nucleotides: TGTGCCAGCAGCTTAACGACAGGGTCCTCCGGGGAGCTGTTTTTT.

The chain recombines TRBV7-2 with TRBJ2-5; no firm D call. From germline, CDR1 is SGHTA and CDR2 FQGNSA. This CDR3 is 13 amino acids long. With 5 bases removed from V and 5 bases from J, the gap between germline ends came to 12 bases. In DNA form, the CDR3 reads TGTGCCAGCAGCCCGTACATCGGGGAGACCCAGTACTTC. As protein: CASSPYIGETQYF. Variable domain in full (rest from reference TRBV7-2 and TRBJ2-5): GAGVSQSPSNKVTEKGKDVELRCDPISGHTALYWYRQSLGQGLEFLIYFQGNSAPDKSGLPSDRFSAERTGGSVSTLTIQRTQQEDSAVYLCASSPYIGETQYFGPGTRLLVL.

The chain uses TRBV7-2 and TRBJ2-3; D unresolved. Germline V gene data show CDR1 as SGHTA and CDR2 as FQGNSA. Deletions cut 5 bases from V and 3 bases from J, with 12 bases between. The CDR3 sequence is 14 residues long. CDR3 region: CASSPTLRTDTQYF. Here the CDR3 DNA reads TGTGCCAGCAGCCCAACGTTGCGGACAGATACGCAGTATTTT.

The rearrangement uses TRBV18 and TRBJ1-2; D is uncertain. Germline values: CDR1 KGHSH, CDR2 LQKENI. Trimming took 3 bases from V and 6 from J, leaving 14 bases between them. The CDR3 runs 14 residues. CDR3 coding DNA: TGTGCCAGCTCACCTATTGAGGGCCAGCATGGCTACACCTTC. Its translation is CASSPIEGQHGYTF.

The CDR3 DNA sequence: TGTGCCAGCAGTTACTTGAACCAGGAACCCTATGGCTACACCTTC. This sequence encodes CASSYLNQEPYGYTF. The gene calls are TRBV6-5 and TRBJ1-2; D not certain. The CDR3 totals 15 residues. Deletions cut 1 base from V and 4 bases from J, with 13 bases between. Per germline, CDR1 MNHEY and CDR2 SVGAGI.

The chain joins TRBV6-5 to TRBJ2-5; 8 nucleotides match TRBD2. The junction had 11 bases not matched to a gene; V was cut back by 6 bases and J by 5 bases. The CDR3 extends over 15 amino acids. Germline CDR1 and CDR2: MNHEY and SVGAGI. CDR3 DNA sequence: TGTGCCAGCAGGCGGAGCGGGAGTTCGGTGGAGACCCAGTACTTC. This translates into CASRRSGSSVETQYF.

The chain uses TRBV12-3 or TRBV12-4 and TRBJ1-2; 8 bases are a match to TRBD1. The CDR3 has 13 amino acids. V was pared by 3 bases and J by 9 bases, with 6 bases of the junction left unmatched. CDR3 in amino acids: CASSFRDRTSYTF. The CDR3 bases are TGTGCCAGCAGTTTCCGGGACAGGACGAGCTACACCTTC.

This chain links TRBV11-3 with TRBJ2-5, with 9 bases aligning to TRBD1. The CDR3 has 16 amino acids. Per the germline V gene, CDR1 is SGHNT and CDR2 is YENEEA. With 5 bases clipped from V and 5 bases from J, the junction kept 12 bases outside the gene matches. This CDR3 reads CASSTHRGRRVETQYF. The CDR3 DNA sequence: TGTGCCAGCAGCACCCACAGGGGGCGGCGTGTTGAGACCCAGTACTTC.

The rearrangement links TRBV14 to TRBJ2-7, with 9 bases lining up with TRBD2. The CDR3 is 17 residues long. Trimming took 1 base from V and 0 from J; bases not matched to a gene: 7. In germline, CDR1 is SGHDN, CDR2 FVKESK. The CDR3 loop is CASSQGLAGGSSYEQYF. The DNA of the CDR3 is TGTGCCAGCAGCCAAGGATTGGCGGGAGGGAGCTCCTACGAGCAGTACTTC.

The chain uses TRBV7-2 and TRBJ1-5; perhaps TRBD1 as D (5 bases). In germline, CDR1 is SGHTA, CDR2 FQGNSA. Trimming removed 5 bases at V and 9 bases at J, with 14 bases between. The CDR3 sequence is 13 residues long. The CDR3 sequence: CASSLEEGRPQHF. The CDR3 DNA is TGTGCCAGCAGCCTAGAGGAGGGGAGGCCCCAGCATTTT.

This rearrangement joins TRBV5-1 to TRBJ2-1, with D perhaps TRBD1 (5 bases). Trimming shortened V by 0 bases and J by 4 bases, and 17 bases separated the two germline ends. Per the germline V gene, CDR1 is SGHRS and CDR2 is YFSETQ. The CDR3 contains 17 residues. CDR3 loop: CASSLGSGMTLYNEQFF. The CDR3 DNA reads as TGCGCCAGCAGCTTGGGTTCAGGGATGACTTTATACAATGAGCAGTTCTTC.

The chain links TRBV6-1 to TRBJ1-5; 10 nucleotides agree with TRBD1. Trimming took 3 bases from V and 9 from J; bases not matched to a gene: 2. Germline CDR1 is MNHNS and CDR2 is SASEGT. There are 13 residues in the CDR3. CDR3 in DNA: TGTGCCAGCAGTGACGACAGGGGGCGGCCCCAGCATTTT. It is translated as CASSDDRGRPQHF.

This chain joins TRBV5-1 and TRBJ1-6, with D possibly matching TRBD1 (6 bases). Germline assignment: CDR1 SGHRS and CDR2 YFSETQ. The CDR3 covers 14 residues. V was pared by 5 bases and J by 4 bases, with 10 bases between. The CDR3 is CASRQGEYNSPLHF. The CDR3 nucleotides are TGCGCCAGCAGACAGGGAGAGTATAATTCACCCCTCCACTTT.

This sequence joins TRBV3-1 (or the pseudogene TRBV3-2) and TRBJ2-1; 11 bases line up with TRBD2. CDR1 and CDR2 from the germline V gene are LGHDT and YNNKEL (reference sequence). The CDR3 is 16 residues long. The J segment lost 9 bases and the V segment lost 2 bases, leaving 9 bases of the junction unmatched. The CDR3 reads CASSQIMGLADSEQFF. The CDR3 DNA reads TGTGCCAGCAGCCAAATAATGGGACTAGCGGATAGTGAGCAGTTCTTC.

The table lists this clone with a count of one. The chain uses TRBV19 and TRBJ2-3, with D hard to call. Trimming pared 7 bases from V and 3 bases from J, leaving 23 bases between. Germline lookup yields CDR1 LNHDA and CDR2 SQIVND (reference sequence). CDR3 length equals 17 residues. The CDR3 bases are TGTGCCAGTACGAAAAGACCGTCTTCGACTCGTACAGATACGCAGTATTTT. Its translation: CASTKRPSSTRTDTQYF.

CDR3 coding DNA: TGCGCCAGCAGCCAAGATTCTAGCGGGAACTACAATGAGCAGTTCTTC. It translates to CASSQDSSGNYNEQFF. The rearrangement uses TRBV4-1 and TRBJ2-1; 9 bases match TRBD2. The CDR3 runs 16 residues. The germline CDR1 and CDR2 sequences are MGHRA and YSYEKL. The trim removed 0 bases at V and 3 bases at J, leaving 3 bases unmatched.

The V call is TRBV19, the J call TRBJ2-3; D may be TRBD1 (7 bases). The germline gives CDR1 LNHDA, CDR2 SQIVND (reference sequence). This CDR3 has 13 residues. Trimming removed 7 bases from V and 6 bases from J, with 14 bases in between. CDR3: CASTPPGGDTQYF. DNA of the CDR3: TGTGCCAGTACACCGCCAGGGGGGGATACGCAGTATTTT.

This chain connects TRBV19 to TRBJ2-7; 11 nucleotides line up with TRBD1. V trimming: 3 bases; J trimming: 3 bases; junction bases outside the gene matches: 4. The CDR3 spans 15 residues. CDR1 and CDR2 from the germline V gene are LNHDA and SQIVND (reference sequence). The CDR3 nucleotides read TGTGCCAGTAGTATTTCCGGGACAGGGGGCTACGAGCAGTACTTC. It codes for CASSISGTGGYEQYF. Full variable domain (outside the CDR3, taken from reference TRBV19 and TRBJ2-7): DGGITQSPKYLFRKEGQNVTLSCEQNLNHDAMYWYRQDPGQGLRLIYYSQIVNDFQKGDIAEGYSVSREKKESFPLTVTSAQKNPTAFYLCASSISGTGGYEQYFGPGTRLTVT.

This clone was observed a handful of times. The chain recombines TRBV2 with TRBJ2-1; 11 bases match TRBD2. The CDR3 has 13 residues. CDR1 SNHLY and CDR2 FYNNEI come from the germline V gene. Germline trimming cut 7 bases from V and 10 bases from J; bases unmatched to any gene: 6. CDR3 protein: CASKGLAAREQFF. CDR3 DNA sequence: TGTGCCAGCAAGGGACTAGCGGCCCGGGAGCAGTTCTTC.

The rearrangement links TRBV10-3 to TRBJ2-5, with TRBD2 matching over 7 bases. Germline V gene sequence: CDR1 ENHRY, CDR2 SYGVKD. The junction had 4 bases not matched to a gene; V was cut back by 2 bases and J by 4 bases. This CDR3 has 14 amino acids. CDR3: CAISEGLAGETQYF. The CDR3 nucleotides read TGTGCCATCAGTGAGGGTTTAGCGGGAGAGACCCAGTACTTC.

The chain links TRBV7-2 to TRBJ1-6, with a weak D call TRBD1 (5 bases). Trimming cost V 4 bases and J 9 bases, with 16 bases left between them. CDR3 length equals 15 residues. CDR1 is SGHTA and CDR2 is FQGNSA in the germline V gene. CDR3 bases: TGTGCCAGCAGCTCCCGGGGGGACTGGGGTTCACCCCTCCACTTT. As protein: CASSSRGDWGSPLHF.

The chain is built from TRBV6-5 and TRBJ2-7; D is undetermined. The CDR3 totals 15 residues. Trimming cost V 2 bases and J 2 bases, with 13 bases left between them. CDR1 and CDR2 from the germline V gene are MNHEY and SVGAGI. CDR3 sequence reads: CASSYLSSNTYEQYF. CDR3 sequence (DNA): TGTGCCAGCAGTTACCTTTCCAGTAACACCTACGAGCAGTACTTC.

This clone has at least ten counts. The V and J genes are TRBV9 and TRBJ1-6; D unclear. CDR3 size: 17 residues. The ends were cut back, 0 bases at V and 7 bases at J, with 17 bases in the middle. Per the germline V gene, CDR1 is SGDLS and CDR2 is YYNGEE. The CDR3 is CASSVGGGSNWNSPLHF. The CDR3 DNA sequence: TGTGCCAGCAGCGTAGGCGGCGGGTCGAACTGGAATTCACCCCTCCACTTT.